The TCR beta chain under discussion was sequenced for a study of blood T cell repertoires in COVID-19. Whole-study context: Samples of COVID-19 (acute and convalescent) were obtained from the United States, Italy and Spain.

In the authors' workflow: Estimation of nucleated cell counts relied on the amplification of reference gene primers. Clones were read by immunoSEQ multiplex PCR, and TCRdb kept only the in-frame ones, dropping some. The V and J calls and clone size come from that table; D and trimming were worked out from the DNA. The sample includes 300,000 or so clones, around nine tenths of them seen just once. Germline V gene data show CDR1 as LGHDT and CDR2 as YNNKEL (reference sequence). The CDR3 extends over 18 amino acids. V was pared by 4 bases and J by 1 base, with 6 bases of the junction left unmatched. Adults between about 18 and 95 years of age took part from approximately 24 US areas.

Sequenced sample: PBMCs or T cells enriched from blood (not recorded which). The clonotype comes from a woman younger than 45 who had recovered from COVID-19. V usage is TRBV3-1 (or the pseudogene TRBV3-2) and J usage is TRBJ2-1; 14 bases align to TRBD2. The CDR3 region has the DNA TGTGCCAGCAGCCCGCGACTAGCGGGGGGGCAGTCCTACAATGAGCAGTTCTTC. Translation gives CASSPRLAGGQSYNEQFF.